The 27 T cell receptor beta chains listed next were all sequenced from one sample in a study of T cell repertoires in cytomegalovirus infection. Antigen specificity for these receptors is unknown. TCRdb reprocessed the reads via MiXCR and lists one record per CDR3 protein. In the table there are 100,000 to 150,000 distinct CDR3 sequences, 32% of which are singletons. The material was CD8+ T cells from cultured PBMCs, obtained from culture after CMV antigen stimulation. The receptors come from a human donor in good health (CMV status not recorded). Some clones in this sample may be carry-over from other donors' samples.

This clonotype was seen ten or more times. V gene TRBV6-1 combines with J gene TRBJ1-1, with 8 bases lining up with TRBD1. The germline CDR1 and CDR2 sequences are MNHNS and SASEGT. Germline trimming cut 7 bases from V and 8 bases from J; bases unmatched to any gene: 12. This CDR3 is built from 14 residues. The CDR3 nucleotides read TGTGCCAGCATCGGGGGTTATGGGGACAGGGAAGCTTTCTTT. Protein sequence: CASIGGYGDREAFF.

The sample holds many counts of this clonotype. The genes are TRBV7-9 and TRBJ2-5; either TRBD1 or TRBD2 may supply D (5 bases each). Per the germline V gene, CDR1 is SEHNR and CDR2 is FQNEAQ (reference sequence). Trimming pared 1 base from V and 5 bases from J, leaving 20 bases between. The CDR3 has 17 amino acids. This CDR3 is CASSLGQGPVLAETQYF. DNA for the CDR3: TGTGCCAGCAGCTTAGGCCAGGGACCCGTTCTCGCGGAGACCCAGTACTTC.

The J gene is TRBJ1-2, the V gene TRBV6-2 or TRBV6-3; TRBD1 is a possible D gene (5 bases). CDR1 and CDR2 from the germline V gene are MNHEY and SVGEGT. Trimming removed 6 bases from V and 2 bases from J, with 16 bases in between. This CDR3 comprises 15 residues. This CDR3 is CASRSGHQENYGYTF. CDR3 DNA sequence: TGTGCCAGCAGGTCCGGACACCAAGAAAACTATGGCTACACCTTC.

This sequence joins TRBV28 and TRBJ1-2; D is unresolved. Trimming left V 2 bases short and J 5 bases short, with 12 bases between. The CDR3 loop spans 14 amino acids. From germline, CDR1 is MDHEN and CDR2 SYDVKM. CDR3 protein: CASSLGWEIYGYTF. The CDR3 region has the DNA TGTGCCAGCAGTTTAGGTTGGGAGATATATGGCTACACCTTC.

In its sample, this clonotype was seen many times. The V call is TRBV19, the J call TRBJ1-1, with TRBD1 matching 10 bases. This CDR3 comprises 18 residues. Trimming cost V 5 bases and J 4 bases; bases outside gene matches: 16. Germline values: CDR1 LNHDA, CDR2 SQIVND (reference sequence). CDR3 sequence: CASSSWGQGTVGGTEAFF. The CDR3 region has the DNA TGTGCCAGTAGTTCTTGGGGACAGGGGACTGTTGGTGGCACTGAAGCTTTCTTT.

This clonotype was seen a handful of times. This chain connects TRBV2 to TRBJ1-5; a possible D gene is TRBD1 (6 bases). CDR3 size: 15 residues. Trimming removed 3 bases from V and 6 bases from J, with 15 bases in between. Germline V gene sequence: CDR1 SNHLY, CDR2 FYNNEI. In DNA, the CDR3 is TGTGCCAGCAGTGAGGGTGGAACAGGGCGTCAGCCCCAGCATTTT. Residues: CASSEGGTGRQPQHF.

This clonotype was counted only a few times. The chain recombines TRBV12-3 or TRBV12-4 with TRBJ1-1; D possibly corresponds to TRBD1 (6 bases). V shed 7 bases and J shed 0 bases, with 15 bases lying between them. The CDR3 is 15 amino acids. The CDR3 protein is CASTLWGAVNTEAFF. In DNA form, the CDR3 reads TGTGCCAGCACCCTTTGGGGGGCCGTGAACACTGAAGCTTTCTTT.

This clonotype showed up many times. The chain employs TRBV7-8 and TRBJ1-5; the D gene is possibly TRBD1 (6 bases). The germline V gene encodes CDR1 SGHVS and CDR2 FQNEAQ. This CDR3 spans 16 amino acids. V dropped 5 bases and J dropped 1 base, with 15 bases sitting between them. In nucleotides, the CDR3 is TGTGCCAGCAGCATCCGTTCCGGGACAAGCAATCAGCCCCAGCATTTT. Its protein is CASSIRSGTSNQPQHF.

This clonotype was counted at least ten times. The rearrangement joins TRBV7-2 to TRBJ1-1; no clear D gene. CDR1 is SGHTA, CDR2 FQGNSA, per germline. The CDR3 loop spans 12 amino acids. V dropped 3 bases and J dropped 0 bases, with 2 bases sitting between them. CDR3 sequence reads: CASSFLNTEAFF. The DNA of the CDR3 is TGTGCCAGCAGCTTTTTGAACACTGAAGCTTTCTTT.

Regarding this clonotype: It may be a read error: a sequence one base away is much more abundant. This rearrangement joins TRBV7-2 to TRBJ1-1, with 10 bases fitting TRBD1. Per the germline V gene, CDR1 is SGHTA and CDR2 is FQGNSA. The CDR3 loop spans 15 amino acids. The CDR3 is CASSVSGTGVTEASF. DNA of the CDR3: TGTGCCAGCAGTGTCTCCGGGACAGGGGTTACTGAAGCTTCCTTT.

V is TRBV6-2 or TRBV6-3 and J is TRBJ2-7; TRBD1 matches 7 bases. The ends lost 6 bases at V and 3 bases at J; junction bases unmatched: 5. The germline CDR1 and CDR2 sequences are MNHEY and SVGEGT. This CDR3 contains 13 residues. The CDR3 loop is CASRKSGGYEQYF. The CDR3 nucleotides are TGTGCCAGCAGGAAATCAGGGGGCTACGAGCAGTACTTC.

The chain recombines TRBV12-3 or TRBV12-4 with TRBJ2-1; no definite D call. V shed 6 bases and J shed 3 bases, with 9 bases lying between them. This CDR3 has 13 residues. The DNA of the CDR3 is TGTGCCAGCAGCCCAGAACTCTACAATGAGCAGTTCTTC. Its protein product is CASSPELYNEQFF.

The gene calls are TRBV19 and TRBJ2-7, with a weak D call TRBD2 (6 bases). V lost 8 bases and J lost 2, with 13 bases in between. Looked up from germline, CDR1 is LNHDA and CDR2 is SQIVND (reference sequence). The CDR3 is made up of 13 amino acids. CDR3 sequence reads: CASRGSGPYEQYF. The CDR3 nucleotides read TGTGCCAGTCGGGGGTCAGGTCCCTACGAGCAGTACTTC.

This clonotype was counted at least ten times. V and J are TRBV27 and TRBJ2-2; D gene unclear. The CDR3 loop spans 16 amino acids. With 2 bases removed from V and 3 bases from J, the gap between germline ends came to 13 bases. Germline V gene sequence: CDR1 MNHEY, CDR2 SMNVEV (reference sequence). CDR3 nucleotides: TGTGCCAGCAGTTTAAGGGCCCCTTTCTACACCGGGGAGCTGTTTTTT. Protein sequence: CASSLRAPFYTGELFF.

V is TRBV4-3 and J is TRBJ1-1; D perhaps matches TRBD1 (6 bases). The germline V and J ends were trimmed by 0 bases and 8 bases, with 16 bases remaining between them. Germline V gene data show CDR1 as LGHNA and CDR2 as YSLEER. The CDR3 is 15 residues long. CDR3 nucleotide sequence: TGCGCCAGCAGCCAAGATGGGGCACGGACAGAAGAAGCTTTCTTT. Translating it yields CASSQDGARTEEAFF.

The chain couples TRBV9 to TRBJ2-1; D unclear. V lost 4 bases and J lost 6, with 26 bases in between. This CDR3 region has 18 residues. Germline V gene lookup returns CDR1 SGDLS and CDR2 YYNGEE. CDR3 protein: CASSPQPSIELLGNEQFF. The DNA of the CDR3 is TGTGCCAGCAGCCCGCAGCCCTCAATAGAACTCCTTGGCAATGAGCAGTTCTTC.

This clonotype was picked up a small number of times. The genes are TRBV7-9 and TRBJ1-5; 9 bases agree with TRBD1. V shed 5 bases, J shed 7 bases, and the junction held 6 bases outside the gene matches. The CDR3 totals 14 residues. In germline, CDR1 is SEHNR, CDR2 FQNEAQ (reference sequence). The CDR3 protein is CASSDGTGRQPQHF. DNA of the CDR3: TGTGCCAGCAGCGATGGGACAGGGCGACAGCCCCAGCATTTT.

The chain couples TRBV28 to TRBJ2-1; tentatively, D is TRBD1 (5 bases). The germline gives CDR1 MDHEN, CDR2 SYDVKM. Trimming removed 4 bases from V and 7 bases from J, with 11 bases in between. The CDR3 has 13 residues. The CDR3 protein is CASSSIGANEQFF. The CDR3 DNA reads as TGTGCCAGCAGTTCCATTGGGGCTAATGAGCAGTTCTTC.

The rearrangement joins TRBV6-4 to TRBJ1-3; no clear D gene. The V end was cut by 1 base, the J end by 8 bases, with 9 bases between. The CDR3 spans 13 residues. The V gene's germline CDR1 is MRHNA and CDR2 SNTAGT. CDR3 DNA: TGTGCCAGCAGTGACTTTCACGGGGACACCATATATTTT. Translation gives CASSDFHGDTIYF.

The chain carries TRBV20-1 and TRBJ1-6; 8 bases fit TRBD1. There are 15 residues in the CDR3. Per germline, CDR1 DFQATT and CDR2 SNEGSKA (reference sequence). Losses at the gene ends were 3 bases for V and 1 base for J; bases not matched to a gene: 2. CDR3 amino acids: CSARTGVSYNSPLHF. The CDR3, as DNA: TGCAGTGCTAGGACAGGGGTGTCCTATAATTCACCCCTCCACTTT.

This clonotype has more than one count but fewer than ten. This CDR3 reads CASSLEGLAGEEQFF. Written as DNA, the CDR3 is TGTGCCAGCAGCTTAGAGGGACTAGCGGGGGAAGAGCAGTTCTTC. The chain recombines TRBV7-6 with TRBJ2-1, with TRBD2 matching over 14 bases. Germline assignment: CDR1 SGHVS and CDR2 FNYEAQ. Trimming cost V 1 base and J 10 bases; bases outside gene matches: 3. The CDR3 runs 15 residues.

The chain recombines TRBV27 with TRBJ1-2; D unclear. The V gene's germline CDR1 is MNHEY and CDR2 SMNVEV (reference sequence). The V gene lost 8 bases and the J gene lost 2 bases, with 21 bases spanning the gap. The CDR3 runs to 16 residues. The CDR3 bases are TGTGCCAGCCTAACCAGGTCTGGTGGCGGCAACTATGGCTACACCTTC. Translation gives CASLTRSGGGNYGYTF.

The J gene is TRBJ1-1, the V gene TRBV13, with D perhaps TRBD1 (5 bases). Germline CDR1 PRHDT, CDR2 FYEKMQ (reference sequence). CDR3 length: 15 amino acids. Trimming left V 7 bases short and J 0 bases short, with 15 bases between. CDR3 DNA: TGTGCCAGCACCTCCGGGGCCGCTATGAACACTGAAGCTTTCTTT. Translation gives CASTSGAAMNTEAFF.

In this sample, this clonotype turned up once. The CDR3 DNA is TGTGCCACCAGCAGCTCCGACGGGCAAGAGACCCAGTACTTC. It translates to CATSSSDGQETQYF. The J gene is TRBJ2-5, the V gene TRBV15; D is undetermined. The germline V and J ends were trimmed by 3 bases and 2 bases, with 10 bases remaining between them. In germline, CDR1 is LNHNV, CDR2 YYDKDF (reference sequence). The CDR3 totals 14 residues.

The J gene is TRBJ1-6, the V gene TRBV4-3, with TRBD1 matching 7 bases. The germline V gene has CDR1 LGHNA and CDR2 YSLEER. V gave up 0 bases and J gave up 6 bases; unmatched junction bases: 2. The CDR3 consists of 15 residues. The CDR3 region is CASSQEQGFNSPLHF. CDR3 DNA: TGCGCCAGCAGCCAAGAACAGGGGTTTAATTCACCCCTCCACTTT.

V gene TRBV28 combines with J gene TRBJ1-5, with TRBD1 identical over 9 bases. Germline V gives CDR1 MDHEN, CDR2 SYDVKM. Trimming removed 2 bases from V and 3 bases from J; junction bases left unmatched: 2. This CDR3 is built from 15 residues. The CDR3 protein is CASSLGQGFNQPQHF. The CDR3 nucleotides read TGTGCCAGCAGTTTAGGACAGGGGTTCAATCAGCCCCAGCATTTT.

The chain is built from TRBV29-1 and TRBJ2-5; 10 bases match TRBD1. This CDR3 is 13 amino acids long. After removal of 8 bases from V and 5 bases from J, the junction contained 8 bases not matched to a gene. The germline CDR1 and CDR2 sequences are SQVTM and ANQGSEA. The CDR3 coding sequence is TGCAGCACCCGACAGGGGGCCAGGGAGACCCAGTACTTC. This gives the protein CSTRQGARETQYF.